The clone carrying this T cell receptor (beta chain) was observed once. Data came from immunoSEQ multiplex PCR; TCRdb stores just in-frame clones and leaves some out. The data hold about 31,000 clones, with 78% observed a single time. The data were taken from a study of T cells in narcolepsy. The V gene's germline CDR1 is SNHLY and CDR2 FYNNEI. The CDR3 is 16 residues long. Deletions cut 2 bases from V and 2 bases from J, with 16 bases between. This chain links TRBV2 with TRBJ2-7; D unresolved. The clonotype comes from a human donor with narcolepsy. The sequenced material came from CD45RA- memory CD4+ T cells from PBMCs. The CDR3 DNA sequence: TGTGCCAGCAGTGAAAGGGCGGCAAGCTATACCTACGAGCAGTACTTC. It is translated as CASSERAASYTYEQYF.